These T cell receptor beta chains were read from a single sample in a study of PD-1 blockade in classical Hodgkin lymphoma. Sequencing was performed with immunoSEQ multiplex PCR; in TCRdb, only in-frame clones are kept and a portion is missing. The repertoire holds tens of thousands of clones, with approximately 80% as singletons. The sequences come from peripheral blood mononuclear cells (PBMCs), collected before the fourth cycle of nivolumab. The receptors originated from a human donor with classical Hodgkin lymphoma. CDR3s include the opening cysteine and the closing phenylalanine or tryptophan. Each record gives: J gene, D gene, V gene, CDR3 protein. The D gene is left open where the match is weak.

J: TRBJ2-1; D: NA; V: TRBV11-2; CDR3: CASSPELYNEQFF
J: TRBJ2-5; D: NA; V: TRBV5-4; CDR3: CASTPGGGFRETQYF
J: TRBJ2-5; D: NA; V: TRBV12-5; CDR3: CASGLGNEETQYF
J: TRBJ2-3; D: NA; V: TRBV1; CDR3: CTSSQECEGLAGVSRSTDTQYF
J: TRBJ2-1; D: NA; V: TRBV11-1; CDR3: CASSLERYGASSYNEQFF
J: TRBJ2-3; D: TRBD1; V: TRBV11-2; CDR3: CASGRQGAMGRTDTQYF
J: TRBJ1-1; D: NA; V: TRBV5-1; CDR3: CASSFLQGNRGTEAFF
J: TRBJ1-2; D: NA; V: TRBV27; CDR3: CASIRGDYGYTF
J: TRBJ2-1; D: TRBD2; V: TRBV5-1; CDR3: CASHRPGGGPENEQFF
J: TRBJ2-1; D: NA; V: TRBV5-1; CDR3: CASSLGGYGSLSDNEQFF
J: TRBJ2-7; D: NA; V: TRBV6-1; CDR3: CASRTQGSGYEQYF
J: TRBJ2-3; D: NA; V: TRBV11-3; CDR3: CASSLVGADTQYF
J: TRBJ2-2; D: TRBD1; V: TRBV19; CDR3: CASSSPPGTGPTGELFF
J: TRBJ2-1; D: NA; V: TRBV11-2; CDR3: CASSLDLGPFSYNEQFF
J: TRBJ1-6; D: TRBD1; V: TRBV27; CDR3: CASRPANRGRDNSPLHF
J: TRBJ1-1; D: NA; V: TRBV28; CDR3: CASSLCLRDLVDTEAFF
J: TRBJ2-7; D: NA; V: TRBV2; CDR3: CASSLDSTYEQYF
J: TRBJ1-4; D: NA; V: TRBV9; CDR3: CASSVGDGLGEKLFF
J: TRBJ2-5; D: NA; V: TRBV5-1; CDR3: CASSPGSTQETQYF
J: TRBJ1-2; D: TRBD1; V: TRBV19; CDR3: CASSTWGGQGYYGYTF
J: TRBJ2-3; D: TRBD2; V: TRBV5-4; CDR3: CASSLVPLAGSGTDTQYF
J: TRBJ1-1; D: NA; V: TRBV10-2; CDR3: CASSGPGITEAFF
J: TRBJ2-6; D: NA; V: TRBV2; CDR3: CASTRVAGANVLTF